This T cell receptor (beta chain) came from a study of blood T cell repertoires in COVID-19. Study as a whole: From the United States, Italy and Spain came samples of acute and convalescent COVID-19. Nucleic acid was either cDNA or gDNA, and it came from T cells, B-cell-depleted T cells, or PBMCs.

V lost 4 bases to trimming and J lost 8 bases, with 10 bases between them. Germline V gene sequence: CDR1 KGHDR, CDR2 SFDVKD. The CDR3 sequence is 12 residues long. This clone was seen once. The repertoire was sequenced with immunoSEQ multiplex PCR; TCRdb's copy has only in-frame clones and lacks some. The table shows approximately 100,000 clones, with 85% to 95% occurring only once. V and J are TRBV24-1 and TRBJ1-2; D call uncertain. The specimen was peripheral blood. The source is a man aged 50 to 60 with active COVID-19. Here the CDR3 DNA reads TGTGCCACCAGTGACCCGACGGAGGGCTACACCTTC. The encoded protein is CATSDPTEGYTF.